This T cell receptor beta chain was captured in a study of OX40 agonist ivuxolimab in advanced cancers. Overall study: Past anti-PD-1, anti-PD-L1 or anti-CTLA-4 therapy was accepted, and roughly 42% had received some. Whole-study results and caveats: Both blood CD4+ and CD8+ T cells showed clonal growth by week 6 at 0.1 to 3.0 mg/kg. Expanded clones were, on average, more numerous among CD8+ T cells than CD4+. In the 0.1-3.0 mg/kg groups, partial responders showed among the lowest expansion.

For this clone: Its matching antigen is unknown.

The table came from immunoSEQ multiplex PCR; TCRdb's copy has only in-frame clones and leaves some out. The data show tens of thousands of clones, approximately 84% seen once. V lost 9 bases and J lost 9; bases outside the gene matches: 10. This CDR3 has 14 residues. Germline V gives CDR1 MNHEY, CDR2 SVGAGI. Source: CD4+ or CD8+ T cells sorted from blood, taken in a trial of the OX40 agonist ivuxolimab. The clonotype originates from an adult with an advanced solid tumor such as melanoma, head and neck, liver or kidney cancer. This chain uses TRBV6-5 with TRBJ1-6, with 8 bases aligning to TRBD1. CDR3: CASLDRGGSSPLHF. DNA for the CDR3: TGTGCCAGTCTAGACAGGGGAGGAAGTTCACCCCTCCACTTT.